This paragraph covers one T cell receptor (beta chain) sequence. The sample is drawn from a study of blood T cell repertoires in COVID-19. Study-level information: Sources were T cells, B-cell-depleted T cells, or PBMCs; the material itself was cDNA or gDNA.

Only in-frame clones appear in the TCRdb table, and some are missing; sequencing was by immunoSEQ multiplex PCR. The data contain around 300,000 clones, roughly 90% of them singletons. Cohort assignment relied on participant-reported clinical history. The CDR3 contains 15 residues. The V gene lost 5 bases and the J gene lost 11 bases, with 23 bases spanning the gap. Germline-derived CDR1 and CDR2 are KGHDR and SFDVKD. The receptor comes from a woman in her twenties or thirties who had recovered from COVID-19. The source material was PBMCs or T cells enriched from blood (not recorded which). The chain has TRBV24-1 and TRBJ1-1, with D uncertain. CDR3 sequence: CATSVDKDEYQRAFF. For the CDR3, the DNA is TGTGCCACCAGTGTTGATAAGGACGAATATCAGCGGGCTTTCTTT.